A selection of T cell receptor beta chains follows, all from one sample in a study of T cells in Graves' hyperthyroidism and ophthalmopathy. TCRdb reprocessed the multiplex PCR reads via MiXCR and lists one record per CDR3 protein. The sample records 130,000 or so distinct CDR3 sequences, around 20% being singletons. Sequenced: blood. All receptors derive from a woman between 45 and 65 years old with Graves' hyperthyroidism that later progressed to Graves' ophthalmopathy. The CDR3 runs from the conserved cysteine through the conserved F or W. The D gene is left open where the match is weak. Expanded clones get a size class; other rows say once, few or many, or leave the size out.

v_call: TRBV7-8
j_call: TRBJ2-7
d_call: NA
clone_size: few
cdr3_aa: CASSLKFGYEQYF
cdr3_nt: TGTGCCAGCAGCTTAAAATTTGGGTACGAGCAGTACTTC

v_call: TRBV5-1
j_call: TRBJ2-5
d_call: NA
clone_size: NA
cdr3_aa: CASSFVGAGSPETQYF
cdr3_nt: TGCGCCAGCAGCTTTGTCGGGGCAGGGTCACCAGAGACCCAGTACTTC

v_call: TRBV11-2
j_call: TRBJ1-1
d_call: NA
clone_size: many
cdr3_aa: CASSPTDWANTEAFF
cdr3_nt: TGTGCCAGCAGCCCTACCGACTGGGCAAACACTGAAGCTTTCTTT

v_call: TRBV28
j_call: TRBJ1-3
d_call: NA
clone_size: many
cdr3_aa: CASHGNTIYF
cdr3_nt: TGTGCCAGTCACGGAAACACCATATATTTT

v_call: TRBV3-1
j_call: TRBJ2-7
d_call: NA
clone_size: many
cdr3_aa: CASSPGSLGSYEQYF
cdr3_nt: TGTGCCAGCAGCCCCGGTAGTCTCGGGTCCTACGAGCAGTACTTC

v_call: TRBV20-1
j_call: TRBJ2-1
d_call: NA
clone_size: NA
cdr3_aa: CSASAVAEEFEQFF
cdr3_nt: TGCAGTGCTAGCGCAGTGGCCGAAGAGTTTGAGCAGTTCTTC

v_call: TRBV12-3/TRBV12-4
j_call: TRBJ1-6
d_call: TRBD1
clone_size: NA
cdr3_aa: CASSLGTGANSPLHF
cdr3_nt: TGTGCCAGCAGTTTGGGGACAGGGGCTAATTCACCCCTCCACTTT

v_call: TRBV6-6
j_call: TRBJ1-2
d_call: NA
clone_size: many
cdr3_aa: CASSYRTEARGYTF
cdr3_nt: TGTGCCAGCAGTTACCGGACGGAGGCTCGGGGCTACACCTTC

v_call: TRBV28
j_call: TRBJ1-1
d_call: NA
clone_size: many
cdr3_aa: CASTLGGAQNTEAFF
cdr3_nt: TGTGCCAGCACCCTGGGGGGGGCGCAGAACACTGAAGCTTTCTTT

v_call: TRBV3-1
j_call: TRBJ1-2
d_call: NA
clone_size: NA
cdr3_aa: CASSQAGDGGYTF
cdr3_nt: TGTGCCAGCAGCCAAGCAGGGGACGGTGGCTACACCTTC

v_call: TRBV2
j_call: TRBJ2-1
d_call: TRBD2
clone_size: many
cdr3_aa: CARQGSGDNEQFF
cdr3_nt: TGTGCCCGCCAGGGTAGCGGGGATAATGAGCAGTTCTTC

v_call: TRBV2
j_call: TRBJ2-3
d_call: NA
clone_size: NA
cdr3_aa: CASSVATVTQYF
cdr3_nt: TGTGCCAGCAGCGTTGCAACAGTTACGCAGTATTTT

v_call: TRBV20-1
j_call: TRBJ2-5
d_call: TRBD1
clone_size: many
cdr3_aa: CSAPSGQKETQYF
cdr3_nt: TGCAGTGCACCCTCGGGACAGAAAGAGACCCAGTACTTC

v_call: TRBV29-1
j_call: TRBJ1-4
d_call: NA
clone_size: many
cdr3_aa: CSVAPLRTNEKLFF
cdr3_nt: TGCAGCGTTGCGCCTTTACGAACTAATGAAAAACTGTTTTTT

v_call: TRBV18
j_call: TRBJ1-4
d_call: NA
clone_size: NA
cdr3_aa: CASSPRTNEKLFF
cdr3_nt: TGTGCCAGCTCACCGAGAACTAATGAAAAACTGTTTTTT

v_call: TRBV20-1
j_call: TRBJ2-7
d_call: NA
clone_size: few
cdr3_aa: CSAPPTGAHEQYF
cdr3_nt: TGCAGTGCCCCACCAACAGGCGCCCACGAGCAGTACTTC

v_call: TRBV6-2/TRBV6-3
j_call: TRBJ1-1
d_call: NA
clone_size: many
cdr3_aa: CASSYLTGGTEAFF
cdr3_nt: TGTGCCAGCAGTTACTTAACAGGAGGCACTGAAGCTTTCTTT

v_call: TRBV24-1
j_call: TRBJ2-1
d_call: NA
clone_size: NA
cdr3_aa: CATSDRTLNEQFF
cdr3_nt: TGTGCCACCAGTGATAGGACACTCAATGAGCAGTTCTTC

v_call: TRBV20-1
j_call: TRBJ2-7
d_call: TRBD1
clone_size: NA
cdr3_aa: CSAPAGQGPYEQYF
cdr3_nt: TGCAGTGCGCCAGCGGGACAGGGACCCTACGAGCAGTACTTC

v_call: TRBV5-1
j_call: TRBJ2-6
d_call: NA
clone_size: NA
cdr3_aa: CASSSGSGANVLTF
cdr3_nt: TGCGCCAGCAGCTCAGGCTCTGGGGCCAACGTCCTGACTTTC

v_call: TRBV6-1
j_call: TRBJ2-7
d_call: TRBD2
clone_size: many
cdr3_aa: CAISLLSSGRSEQYF
cdr3_nt: TGTGCCATCTCTTTGCTGTCCAGCGGGAGGAGCGAGCAGTACTTC

v_call: TRBV4-2
j_call: TRBJ1-4
d_call: NA
clone_size: many
cdr3_aa: CASSHQAPTNEKLFF
cdr3_nt: TGTGCCAGCAGCCACCAGGCTCCAACTAATGAAAAACTGTTTTTT

v_call: TRBV19
j_call: TRBJ2-7
d_call: NA
clone_size: few
cdr3_aa: CASSKGDHTSYEQYF
cdr3_nt: TGTGCCAGTAGTAAGGGGGACCACACCTCCTACGAGCAGTACTTC

v_call: TRBV6-1
j_call: TRBJ1-1
d_call: TRBD1
clone_size: many
cdr3_aa: CASSPGTGENTEAFF
cdr3_nt: TGTGCCAGCAGTCCCGGGACAGGGGAGAACACTGAAGCTTTCTTT

v_call: TRBV7-2
j_call: TRBJ2-7
d_call: NA
clone_size: NA
cdr3_aa: CASSFEWQQYF
cdr3_nt: TGTGCCAGCAGCTTCGAGTGGCAGCAGTACTTC

v_call: TRBV28
j_call: TRBJ1-1
d_call: NA
clone_size: NA
cdr3_aa: CASSFYICSAGGHTNTEAFF
cdr3_nt: NA

v_call: TRBV5-1
j_call: TRBJ1-2
d_call: NA
clone_size: NA
cdr3_aa: CASSTDGGTNYGYTF
cdr3_nt: TGCGCCAGCAGCACGGATGGGGGGACTAACTATGGCTACACCTTC

v_call: TRBV7-2
j_call: TRBJ2-7
d_call: NA
clone_size: NA
cdr3_aa: CASSLADFGLSTYEQYF
cdr3_nt: TGTGCCAGCAGCTTAGCGGATTTTGGTCTTTCCACATACGAGCAGTACTTC

v_call: TRBV6-1
j_call: TRBJ2-5
d_call: TRBD1
clone_size: NA
cdr3_aa: CASSEGLRQGRRETQYF
cdr3_nt: TGTGCCAGCAGTGAAGGGTTGAGACAGGGGCGAAGAGAGACCCAGTACTTC

v_call: TRBV7-2
j_call: TRBJ2-1
d_call: TRBD2
clone_size: NA
cdr3_aa: CASSPQVAGGMAEQFF
cdr3_nt: TGTGCCAGCAGCCCCCAGGTCGCGGGAGGGATGGCTGAGCAGTTCTTC

v_call: TRBV20-1
j_call: TRBJ1-5
d_call: NA
clone_size: few
cdr3_aa: CSASLVGGNQPQHF
cdr3_nt: TGCAGTGCTAGTTTGGTTGGTGGCAATCAGCCCCAGCATTTT

v_call: TRBV20-1
j_call: TRBJ2-7
d_call: NA
clone_size: many
cdr3_aa: CSAPLGLGGPYEQYF
cdr3_nt: TGCAGTGCGCCGCTCGGGCTCGGAGGACCCTACGAGCAGTACTTC

v_call: TRBV7-2
j_call: TRBJ1-5
d_call: TRBD1
clone_size: few
cdr3_aa: CASSLSGGTASQPQHF
cdr3_nt: TGTGCCAGCAGCTTATCGGGAGGGACAGCAAGTCAGCCCCAGCATTTT

v_call: TRBV28
j_call: TRBJ1-1
d_call: NA
clone_size: many
cdr3_aa: CASSLSQGRTEAFF
cdr3_nt: TGTGCCAGCAGTTTATCCCAGGGACGAACTGAAGCTTTCTTT

v_call: TRBV10-1
j_call: TRBJ1-5
d_call: NA
clone_size: many
cdr3_aa: CASSFGSNQPQHF
cdr3_nt: TGTGCCAGCAGCTTTGGTAGCAATCAGCCCCAGCATTTT

v_call: TRBV4-1
j_call: TRBJ1-2
d_call: TRBD1
clone_size: NA
cdr3_aa: CASSGPGGTVSYGYTF
cdr3_nt: TGCGCCAGCAGCGGGCCCGGGGGGACAGTGTCCTATGGCTACACCTTC

v_call: TRBV28
j_call: TRBJ2-7
d_call: NA
clone_size: many
cdr3_aa: CASSLSAGTYEQYF
cdr3_nt: TGTGCCAGCAGTTTATCTGCAGGCACCTACGAGCAGTACTTC

v_call: TRBV5-1
j_call: TRBJ2-5
d_call: NA
clone_size: few
cdr3_aa: CASSLVGGLPMETQYF
cdr3_nt: TGCGCCAGCAGCTTGGTGGGAGGACTCCCAATGGAGACCCAGTACTTC

v_call: TRBV18
j_call: TRBJ2-3
d_call: TRBD2
clone_size: many
cdr3_aa: CASSPVAGGTTDTQYF
cdr3_nt: TGTGCCAGCTCACCAGTTGCGGGAGGCACCACAGATACGCAGTATTTT

v_call: TRBV12-3/TRBV12-4
j_call: TRBJ1-1
d_call: TRBD1
clone_size: many
cdr3_aa: CASSLGTGAEAFF
cdr3_nt: TGTGCCAGCAGTTTAGGGACAGGGGCTGAAGCTTTCTTT

v_call: TRBV7-8
j_call: TRBJ1-3
d_call: NA
clone_size: few
cdr3_aa: CASSSQGPNAGNTTYF
cdr3_nt: TGTGCCAGCAGCTCCCAGGGGCCGAACGCTGGAAACACCACATATTTT

v_call: TRBV6-1
j_call: TRBJ2-7
d_call: TRBD1
clone_size: NA
cdr3_aa: CASSSLADRGKYEQYF
cdr3_nt: TGTGCCAGCAGCTCATTAGCGGACAGGGGAAAGTACGAGCAGTACTTC

v_call: TRBV10-3
j_call: TRBJ1-1
d_call: NA
clone_size: few
cdr3_aa: CAIAATVSTEAFF
cdr3_nt: TGTGCCATCGCGGCGACAGTGAGCACTGAAGCTTTCTTT

v_call: TRBV9
j_call: TRBJ2-2
d_call: NA
clone_size: NA
cdr3_aa: CASSVTGGAGELFF
cdr3_nt: TGTGCCAGCAGCGTAACAGGGGGGGCCGGGGAGCTGTTTTTT

v_call: TRBV28
j_call: TRBJ2-1
d_call: TRBD2
clone_size: NA
cdr3_aa: CASSEKAGGRNEQSF
cdr3_nt: TGTGCCAGCAGTGAAAAAGCGGGAGGGCGCAATGAGCAGTCCTTC

v_call: TRBV18
j_call: TRBJ2-3
d_call: NA
clone_size: few
cdr3_aa: CASSQFPSKPTDTQYF
cdr3_nt: TGTGCCAGCTCACAATTTCCGAGCAAACCCACAGATACGCAGTATTTT

v_call: TRBV20-1
j_call: TRBJ1-2
d_call: NA
clone_size: many
cdr3_aa: CSASIVEVTYGYTF
cdr3_nt: TGCAGTGCTAGTATCGTGGAAGTGACCTATGGCTACACCTTC

v_call: TRBV12-3/TRBV12-4
j_call: TRBJ2-1
d_call: TRBD2
clone_size: NA
cdr3_aa: CASSIWTSGGYNEQFF
cdr3_nt: TGTGCCAGCAGTATATGGACTAGCGGGGGGTACAATGAGCAGTTCTTC

v_call: TRBV5-4
j_call: TRBJ2-3
d_call: NA
clone_size: NA
cdr3_aa: CASSQGLSTDTQYF
cdr3_nt: TGTGCCAGCAGCCAGGGACTCAGCACAGATACGCAGTATTTT

v_call: TRBV2
j_call: TRBJ2-7
d_call: NA
clone_size: NA
cdr3_aa: CASRDSPEQYF
cdr3_nt: TGTGCCAGCAGGGATAGCCCTGAGCAGTACTTC

v_call: TRBV7-2
j_call: TRBJ1-1
d_call: NA
clone_size: NA
cdr3_aa: CASSWGARGEAFF
cdr3_nt: TGTGCCAGCAGCTGGGGGGCGCGGGGTGAAGCTTTCTTT

v_call: TRBV5-5
j_call: TRBJ1-2
d_call: TRBD1
clone_size: NA
cdr3_aa: CASSLVDRGLGGYTF
cdr3_nt: TGTGCCAGCAGCTTGGTAGACAGGGGGCTCGGGGGCTACACCTTC

v_call: TRBV20-1
j_call: TRBJ1-6
d_call: NA
clone_size: NA
cdr3_aa: CSARVALAQNSPLHF
cdr3_nt: TGCAGTGCTAGAGTCGCCCTGGCCCAGAATTCACCCCTCCACTTT

v_call: TRBV27
j_call: TRBJ1-5
d_call: NA
clone_size: few
cdr3_aa: CASSLAPGNQPQHF
cdr3_nt: TGTGCCAGCAGCCTAGCTCCGGGGAATCAGCCCCAGCATTTT